This T cell receptor beta chain was sequenced during a study of Graves' ophthalmopathy and Graves' hyperthyroidism. General study points: It was with 70.59% sensitivity and under 85% specificity that the model predicted ophthalmopathy progression. A 13-signature model separated ophthalmopathy from stable hyperthyroidism, about 90% sensitivity, about 81% specificity.

This CDR3 region has 17 residues. Germline V gene sequence: CDR1 MNHEY, CDR2 SMNVEV (reference sequence). This clonotype occurred a few times. Its antigen is undetermined. A read error may explain this, as a much larger clone is one base away. For repertoire sequencing, the TCR beta CDR3 regions were amplified from RNA transcripts. In the first round, RT-PCR was carried out with HTBI primers, and a multiplex PCR formed the second round. TCRdb independently ran MiXCR on the multiplex PCR reads; one entry per CDR3 protein. The sample holds 400,000 or so distinct CDR3 sequences; about 15% are singletons and the top ten take 2.4%.

This TCR derives from an adult woman with stable Graves' hyperthyroidism. V is TRBV27 and J is TRBJ2-7; 9 bases agree with TRBD2. Sequencing input: peripheral blood. The CDR3 spells CASSPRLAGRGSYEQHF. In DNA, the CDR3 is TGTGCCAGCAGTCCCCGCCTAGCGGGACGGGGGTCCTACGAGCAGCACTTC.